This TCR beta chain appears in the sequencing data of a study of regulatory T cells in long-lasting Graves disease. The time point is: newly diagnosed GD, antithyroid drugs for less than 3 months. Extracted PBMC RNA gave rise to the TCR library. In building TCR beta libraries, iRepertoire HTBI primers were used together with Arm-PCR of CDR3 regions. TCRdb used MiXCR to reprocess the multiplex PCR reads, holding one entry per CDR3 protein. The sample lists about 560,000 distinct CDR3 sequences, about 16% occurring once. The same sample was also used in a study of T cells in Graves' hyperthyroidism and ophthalmopathy.

This TCR was recovered from a man aged 18 to 29 with Graves disease. The sequenced sample was peripheral blood mononuclear cells (PBMCs), obtained at new diagnosis, from a patient treated with antithyroid drugs.

The CDR3 region has the DNA TGTGCCAGCAGCTTCGTCCAGGGTAGTTACAATGAGCAGTTCTTC. Amino acid sequence: CASSFVQGSYNEQFF. V gene TRBV7-9 combines with J gene TRBJ2-1; perhaps TRBD1 as D (5 bases). The V end lost 3 bases, the J end lost 4 bases, and 13 bases lay between the germline ends. The CDR3 runs 15 residues. CDR1 is SEHNR, CDR2 FQNEAQ, per germline (reference sequence). The whole variable domain, remainder taken from reference TRBV7-9 and TRBJ2-1, is DTGVSQNPRHKITKRGQNVTFRCDPISEHNRLYWYRQTLGQGPEFLTYFQNEAQLEKSRLLSDRFSAERPKGSFSTLEIQRTEQGDSAMYLCASSFVQGSYNEQFFGPGTRLTVL.